The rows below give T cell receptor beta chains drawn from one sample of a study of blood T cell repertoires in COVID-19. Method: immunoSEQ multiplex PCR; TCRdb's copy keeps in-frame clones and lacks some. The sample records roughly 100,000 clones, 85% being singletons. Sequenced material: peripheral blood. All receptors derive from a man aged 45-65 years with acute or convalescent COVID-19. The CDR3 runs from the conserved cysteine through the conserved F or W.

J gene | V gene | CDR3 protein
TRBJ2-7 | TRBV10-2 | CASSESAGSYEQYF
TRBJ2-2 | TRBV5-1 | CASSRQTDTGELFF
TRBJ2-1 | TRBV18 | CASSPPGLAGVRGEQFF
TRBJ1-4 | TRBV6-6 | CASSYSPSATNEKLFF
TRBJ1-1 | TRBV18 | CASSPLGSMNTEAFF
TRBJ2-2 | TRBV5-6 | CASSLVEGAPSGELFF
TRBJ2-7 | TRBV19 | CASSIQGSYEQYF
TRBJ1-1 | TRBV10-1 | CASSERGRTEAFF
TRBJ1-2 | TRBV6-5 | CASSYSGTLVGYTF
TRBJ2-5 | TRBV5-1 | CASSLLRQAGETQYF
TRBJ2-5 | TRBV5-4 | CASSLGRTDQETQYF